Included here is one T cell receptor beta chain sequence, with context. Its antigen remains unidentified. At one of its ends the junction is not consistent with the germline gene, which may arise from a read error. A constant-region primer served to make TCR beta cDNA from about 530 ng total RNA. It was through three nested multiplex PCR rounds of slightly modified ARM-PCR that TCR beta libraries arose. TCRdb called the multiplex PCR reads again in MiXCR, with one record for every CDR3 protein. Of roughly 91,000 distinct CDR3 sequences listed, about three quarters are singletons. Starting material for RNA and DNA co-extraction consisted of about 20-33 mg of unsorted bulk tissue. Five separate regions per tumor were sampled. Each tumor sample had over 75% viable tumor cells. The data stem from a study of tumor-infiltrating lymphocytes in primary liver carcinoma. On the study more broadly: Productive TCRbeta read yields ran from roughly 3.6 to 7.1 million per sample and were similar between tissues.

Whole-study results and caveats: The study found only about 7-24% of top clones in all five tumor regions.

Sequencing was done on a sample of liver tumor tissue from sampling region 5. Subset: tumor region T5, tumor centre. This sequence originates from a woman in her sixties with primary liver carcinoma and hepatitis B virus infection.

As DNA, the CDR3 is TGTACCAGCAGTTTGAGTGGGGACAGGATCATGCTCTTTTTT. Amino acid sequence: CTSSLSGDRIMLFF. The chain has TRBV12-3 or TRBV12-4 and TRBJ2-2, with TRBD1 matching over 8 bases. The CDR3 length is 14 residues.